One and the same sample provided the 31 T cell receptor beta chains below, sequenced in a study of blood T cells in healthy people across ages. Through a sample-barcoded 5' primer and a J-beta primer mix, a second PCR was run for roughly 7 to 11 cycles. One entry per CDR3 protein results from TCRdb running MiXCR on the 5' RACE reads. The data show about 1,600,000 distinct CDR3 sequences, about 40% seen once. The sample comprised blood. The origin of the receptors is a woman aged 18-29 years in good health.

J is TRBJ1-5 and V is TRBV6-6, with 7 bases aligning to TRBD1. The V gene's germline CDR1 is MNHNY and CDR2 SVGAGI (reference sequence). The J segment lost 4 bases and the V segment lost 6 bases, leaving 9 bases of the junction unmatched. There are 15 residues in the CDR3. In DNA form, the CDR3 reads TGTGCCAGCAGACCACAGGGGATGGGGAATCAGCCCCAGCATTTT. Its protein product is CASRPQGMGNQPQHF.

This clonotype was seen a single time. The rearrangement joins TRBV12-3 or TRBV12-4 to TRBJ1-5; TRBD1 is a possible D gene (5 bases). Trimming took off 4 bases at V and 3 bases at J, with 13 bases between the two ends. The CDR3 contains 15 residues. This chain's CDR3 is CASSSSGGDNQPQHF. The CDR3, as DNA: TGTGCCAGCAGTTCCTCCGGAGGGGACAATCAGCCCCAGCATTTT.

In this sample, this clonotype turned up a few times. The CDR3 protein is CASDFATSPYSETQYF. In nucleotides, the CDR3 is TGTGCCAGCGATTTTGCGACTAGCCCCTACTCGGAGACCCAGTACTTC. The gene calls are TRBV7-8 and TRBJ2-5; TRBD2 matches 7 bases. V lost 8 bases to trimming and J lost 5 bases; unmatched junction nucleotides: 17. Germline V gene data show CDR1 as SGHVS and CDR2 as FQNEAQ. The CDR3 loop spans 16 amino acids.

This clonotype was recorded once. The chain is built from TRBV12-3 or TRBV12-4 and TRBJ2-1; tentative D call: TRBD2 (5 bases). Trimming took 3 bases from V and 6 from J, leaving 12 bases between them. CDR3 length: 14 residues. The CDR3 reads CASSFGLAPNEQFF. The CDR3 nucleotides are TGTGCCAGCAGTTTTGGGCTAGCTCCCAATGAGCAGTTCTTC.

This clonotype has a count of ten or more. The J gene is TRBJ1-1, the V gene TRBV4-1; D may be TRBD1 (5 bases). The CDR3 totals 15 residues. Germline V gene sequence: CDR1 MGHRA, CDR2 YSYEKL. Trimming shortened V by 2 bases and J by 1 base, and 11 bases separated the two germline ends. The CDR3 coding sequence is TGCGCCAGCAGCCAAATTGGGGGGGGGAACACTGAAGCTTTCTTT. It yields the protein CASSQIGGGNTEAFF.

This clonotype was observed a few times. Here the CDR3 reads CSARGGTNTDTQYF. The CDR3 DNA follows: TGCAGTGCTAGGGGGGGCACGAACACAGATACGCAGTATTTT. The gene calls are TRBV20-1 and TRBJ2-3; D could derive from TRBD1 or TRBD2 (6 bases each). V dropped 3 bases and J dropped 2 bases, with 12 bases sitting between them. Germline assignment: CDR1 DFQATT and CDR2 SNEGSKA (reference sequence). The CDR3 consists of 14 residues.

This sequence joins TRBV4-2 and TRBJ2-7, with 8 bases aligning to TRBD1. V was clipped by 0 bases and J by 4 bases; unmatched bases: 8. In germline, CDR1 is LGHNA, CDR2 YNFKEQ. The CDR3 is 16 amino acids. This CDR3 reads CASSQDWGQEFYEQYF. The CDR3 nucleotides are TGTGCCAGCAGCCAAGATTGGGGACAGGAGTTTTACGAGCAGTACTTC.

The CDR3, as DNA: TGCGCCAGCCGACCAGCGGGAGGGGATGAGCAGTTCTTC. Its translation: CASRPAGGDEQFF. The V gene is TRBV5-1, the J gene TRBJ2-1; 10 bases are shared with TRBD2. CDR1 and CDR2 from the germline V gene are SGHRS and YFSETQ. The CDR3 contains 13 residues. The junction had 6 bases not matched to a gene; V was cut back by 7 bases and J by 8 bases.

Concerning this clonotype itself: The junction shows a germline mismatch at one end, possibly a read error. This chain links TRBV12-3 or TRBV12-4 with TRBJ2-7, with unresolved D. The DNA matches TRBJ2-5 better at its end, which makes the J call doubtful. The CDR3 totals 16 residues. The CDR3 DNA reads as TGTGCCGGCAGTTTTCTCCCCACCAGAGGACAAGAGACCCAGTACTTC. Protein product: CAGSFLPTRGQETQYF.

In its sample, this clonotype was seen a few times. This chain uses TRBV6-2 or TRBV6-3 with TRBJ1-2; no clear D. Trimming removed 4 bases at V and 4 bases at J, with 10 bases between. CDR1 MNHEY and CDR2 SVGEGT come from the germline V gene. The CDR3 has 13 amino acids. CDR3 nucleotides: TGTGCCAGCAGTTCAACTCACGGCTATGGCTACACCTTC. This translates into CASSSTHGYGYTF.

Many counts were recorded for this clonotype. The gene calls are TRBV29-1 and TRBJ2-1, with 11 bases identical to TRBD2. V trimming: 6 bases; J trimming: 8 bases; junction bases outside the gene matches: 9. The CDR3 has 14 amino acids. Germline assignment: CDR1 SQVTM and CDR2 ANQGSEA. Here the CDR3 reads CSVNGLAGGDEQFF. The CDR3 DNA sequence: TGCAGCGTAAACGGGCTAGCGGGGGGCGATGAGCAGTTCTTC.

This clonotype was observed a handful of times. The rearrangement links TRBV10-3 to TRBJ2-7; TRBD1 matches 7 bases. CDR1 and CDR2 (germline): ENHRY, SYGVKD. This CDR3 has 13 amino acids. The V gene end was trimmed by 9 bases and the J gene end by 4 bases; junction bases not matched to a gene: 9. This chain's CDR3 is CAINPGQTYEQYF. CDR3 nucleotide sequence: TGTGCCATTAACCCGGGACAGACGTACGAGCAGTACTTC.

This clonotype turned up a few times. This sequence joins TRBV27 and TRBJ2-7, with TRBD2 as a possible D gene (6 bases). Trimming cost V 5 bases and J 3 bases, with 14 bases left between them. The CDR3 totals 14 residues. Germline V CDR1 and CDR2: MNHEY, SMNVEV (reference sequence). CDR3 amino acids: CASSLGTFNYEQYF. The CDR3 region has the DNA TGTGCCAGCAGTCTGGGGACTTTTAACTACGAGCAGTACTTC.

The sample holds a few counts of this clonotype. This sequence joins TRBV5-1 and TRBJ2-7; D is perhaps TRBD1 or TRBD2 (5 bases each). The V and J ends lost 0 bases and 2 bases respectively, with 9 bases between them. The CDR3 extends over 14 amino acids. From germline, CDR1 is SGHRS and CDR2 YFSETQ. CDR3 DNA sequence: TGCGCCAGCAGCTTGGGGGACGATCCCTACGAGCAGTACTTC. It specifies CASSLGDDPYEQYF.

CDR3 loop: CASREGQALGYTF. The DNA for the CDR3 is TGTGCCAGCAGGGAGGGACAGGCTCTTGGCTACACCTTC. The rearrangement joins TRBV6-5 to TRBJ1-2; 8 positions agree with TRBD1. Germline trimming cut 6 bases from V and 7 bases from J; bases unmatched to any gene: 7. The V gene's germline CDR1 is MNHEY and CDR2 SVGAGI. The CDR3 loop spans 13 amino acids.

Points on this clonotype: Mismatch with germline at one junction end may stem from a read error. The rearrangement links TRBV5-1 to TRBJ2-7; 8 bases map to TRBD1. CDR3 length equals 14 residues. From germline, CDR1 is SGHRS and CDR2 YFSETQ. The CDR3 loop is CAGSAGQGRGEQYF. The CDR3 DNA reads TGCGCCGGCAGCGCCGGACAGGGACGAGGCGAGCAGTACTTC.

This chain links TRBV5-1 with TRBJ2-6; 8 nucleotides line up with TRBD2. Germline values: CDR1 SGHRS, CDR2 YFSETQ. J gave up 2 bases and V 7 bases, and 17 bases lay outside the gene matches. CDR3 size: 19 residues. The DNA for the CDR3 is TGCGCCAGCCTCAACCCCCTAGCGGGTGCTCTCACTGGGGCCAACGTCCTGACTTTC. This gives the protein CASLNPLAGALTGANVLTF.

The chain combines TRBV6-5 with TRBJ2-3, with 7 nucleotides matching TRBD2. The CDR3 is 13 amino acids. The V and J ends lost 6 bases and 4 bases, in that order; junction bases with no gene match: 4. Germline V gene data show CDR1 as MNHEY and CDR2 as SVGAGI. In DNA, the CDR3 is TGTGCCAGCAGGGGAGCGGGACCAGATACGCAGTATTTT. It translates to CASRGAGPDTQYF.

The chain recombines TRBV7-2 with TRBJ1-2; D is unclear. Germline V CDR1 and CDR2: SGHTA, FQGNSA. Trimming shortened V by 5 bases and J by 3 bases, and 13 bases separated the two germline ends. This CDR3 is 14 amino acids long. The CDR3 is CASSVDHTYYGYTF. In DNA, the CDR3 is TGTGCCAGCAGCGTAGATCACACCTACTATGGCTACACCTTC.

This chain's CDR3 is CASSYRDRSPCEAFF. In DNA, the CDR3 is TGTGCCAGCAGTTACCGGGACAGGAGCCCCTGTGAAGCTTTCTTT. This chain joins TRBV6-2 or TRBV6-3 and TRBJ1-1; 8 nucleotides match TRBD1. J lost 7 bases, V lost 2 bases, and 9 bases had no gene match. CDR1 is MNHEY, CDR2 SVGEGT, per germline. The CDR3 covers 15 residues.

The chain couples TRBV5-1 to TRBJ2-5; TRBD2 might be the D (5 bases). The CDR3 spans 14 residues. V lost 0 bases to trimming and J lost 4 bases, with 10 bases between them. CDR1 and CDR2 from the germline V gene are SGHRS and YFSETQ. For the CDR3, the DNA is TGCGCCAGCAGCTTGGGTGCGAGCGGAGAGACCCAGTACTTC. Translation gives CASSLGASGETQYF. The full variable domain, rest sourced from reference TRBV5-1 and TRBJ2-5, is KAGVTQTPRYLIKTRGQQVTLSCSPISGHRSVSWYQQTPGQGLQFLFEYFSETQRNKGNFPGRFSGRQFSNSRSEMNVSTLELGDSALYLCASSLGASGETQYFGPGTRLLVL.

The chain employs TRBV4-1 and TRBJ1-4, with 10 bases that match TRBD1. Germline CDR1 MGHRA, CDR2 YSYEKL. The CDR3 is 14 amino acids. Trimming cost V 3 bases and J 6 bases; bases outside gene matches: 1. The CDR3, as DNA: TGCGCCAGCAGCCATGGGACAGGGGATGAAAAACTGTTTTTT. This gives the protein CASSHGTGDEKLFF.

The J gene is TRBJ2-7, the V gene TRBV7-9; D is uncertain. V was pared by 5 bases and J by 0 bases, with 8 bases between. The CDR3 is 13 residues long. Germline CDR1 is SEHNR and CDR2 is FQNEAQ (reference sequence). The CDR3 bases are TGTGCCAGCAGCCCGGTTCCCTCCTACGAGCAGTACTTC. Translated: CASSPVPSYEQYF.

The V and J genes are TRBV7-9 and TRBJ2-3, with TRBD2 matching 9 bases. The CDR3 is 16 amino acids. Germline values: CDR1 SEHNR, CDR2 FQNEAQ (reference sequence). The V and J ends lost 1 base and 2 bases, in that order; junction bases with no gene match: 4. This CDR3 reads CASSLGLAGHTDTQYF. CDR3 DNA: TGTGCCAGCAGCTTAGGGCTAGCGGGGCACACAGATACGCAGTATTTT.

V usage is TRBV3-1 and J usage is TRBJ1-2, with D possibly being TRBD1 (6 bases). Germline CDR1 LGHDT, CDR2 YNNKEL (reference sequence). This CDR3 is 15 amino acids long. Trimming removed 0 bases at V and 8 bases at J, with 16 bases between. CDR3 sequence reads: CASSQEGGRGGGYTF. In DNA form, the CDR3 reads TGTGCCAGCAGCCAAGAAGGGGGAAGGGGTGGGGGCTACACCTTC. Variable domain in full (rest from reference TRBV3-1 and TRBJ1-2): DTAVSQTPKYLVTQMGNDKSIKCEQNLGHDTMYWYKQDSKKFLKIMFSYNNKELIINETVPNRFSPKSPDKAHLNLHINSLELGDSAVYFCASSQEGGRGGGYTFGSGTRLTVV.

The rearrangement links TRBV20-1 to TRBJ2-2; 12 nucleotides align to TRBD1. Germline CDR1 is DFQATT and CDR2 is SNEGSKA (reference sequence). This CDR3 is 16 amino acids long. With V trimmed by 5 bases and J by 4 bases, 8 bases remained unmatched. The CDR3 is CSASGTGGEGTGELFF. The CDR3 bases are TGCAGTGCTTCTGGGACAGGGGGCGAGGGCACCGGGGAGCTGTTTTTT.

The V call is TRBV7-8, the J call TRBJ2-1; 9 bases are shared with TRBD2. The tail of the sequence fits TRBJ2-7 better, so the J call may be wrong. Per germline, CDR1 SGHVS and CDR2 FQNEAQ. This CDR3 comprises 15 residues. CDR3 sequence reads: CASSLREGSYNEQYF. The DNA of the CDR3 is TGTGCCAGCAGCTTGCGGGAGGGATCCTACAATGAGCAGTACTTC.

This rearrangement joins TRBV12-3 or TRBV12-4 to TRBJ2-5; no firm D call. Trimming removed 6 bases from V and 3 bases from J, with 5 bases in between. The CDR3 is 11 amino acids. CDR3 region: CASRPKETQYF. In DNA, the CDR3 is TGTGCCAGCAGGCCCAAAGAGACCCAGTACTTC.

In this sample, this clonotype turned up a few times. The chain's CDR3 is CASSYSTQVNTEAFF. The CDR3 nucleotides are TGTGCCAGCAGTTACTCGACACAGGTGAACACTGAAGCTTTCTTT. The rearrangement joins TRBV6-5 to TRBJ1-1, with D perhaps matching TRBD1 (5 bases). Deletions cut 0 bases from V and 0 bases from J, with 8 bases between. Germline V gives CDR1 MNHEY, CDR2 SVGAGI. CDR3 size: 15 residues.

This clonotype appeared a few times. The gene calls are TRBV27 and TRBJ2-1; TRBD2 matches 10 bases. Germline CDR1 is MNHEY and CDR2 is SMNVEV (reference sequence). V was clipped by 6 bases and J by 9 bases; unmatched bases: 14. The CDR3 runs 16 residues. The CDR3 here is CASSQATSGIGGEQFF. CDR3 DNA sequence: TGTGCCAGCAGCCAAGCTACTAGCGGGATTGGCGGTGAGCAGTTCTTC.

The chain uses TRBV2 and TRBJ2-1; 8 bases fit TRBD2. The germline gives CDR1 SNHLY, CDR2 FYNNEI. The CDR3 runs to 15 residues. V was clipped by 7 bases and J by 9 bases; unmatched bases: 14. The CDR3 loop is CASTPSGSYKGEQFF. The DNA for the CDR3 is TGTGCCAGCACTCCTAGCGGGTCTTATAAGGGTGAGCAGTTCTTC.